This T cell receptor beta chain was found in a study of T cell repertoires in cytomegalovirus infection. Study-wide context: In public TCR beta signatures, there were indications of both CMV infection and matching HLA type.

Notes on the study in general: In two of eight donors, the top clonotype was HLA-C-restricted CMV-specific. Accumulated public TCR beta family frequency recognized individuals carrying CMV together with the relevant HLA.

This clonotype was detected ten times or more. Antigen: not known. One entry per CDR3 protein results from TCRdb running MiXCR on the reads. The sample holds around 210,000 distinct CDR3 sequences, around 6.6% seen once. Trimming pared 5 bases from V and 5 bases from J, leaving 13 bases between. CDR1 and CDR2 (germline): DFQATT, SNEGSKA (reference sequence). The CDR3 is 13 amino acids. Input material: PBMCs. The J gene is TRBJ1-5, the V gene TRBV20-1; tentative D call: TRBD1 (6 bases). The sequence came from a human donor in good health (CMV status not recorded). Some clones in this sample may be carry-over from other donors' samples. The CDR3 spells CSAFGDKDQPQHF. The CDR3 DNA follows: TGCAGTGCTTTTGGGGACAAAGATCAGCCCCAGCATTTT.